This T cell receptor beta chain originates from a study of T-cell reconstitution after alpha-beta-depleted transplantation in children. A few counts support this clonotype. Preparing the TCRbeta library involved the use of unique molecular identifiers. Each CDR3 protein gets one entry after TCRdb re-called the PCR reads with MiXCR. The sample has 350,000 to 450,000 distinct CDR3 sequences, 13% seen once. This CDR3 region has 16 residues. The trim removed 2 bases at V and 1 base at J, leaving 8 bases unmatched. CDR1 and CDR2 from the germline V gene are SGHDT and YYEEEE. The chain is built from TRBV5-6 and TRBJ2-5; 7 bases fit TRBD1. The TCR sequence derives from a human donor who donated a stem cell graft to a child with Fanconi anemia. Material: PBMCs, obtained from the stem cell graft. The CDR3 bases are TGTGCCAGCAGCTTCCTCGAGGGGGCTATCCAAGAGACCCAGTACTTC. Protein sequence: CASSFLEGAIQETQYF.